This T cell receptor beta chain was recorded in a study of blood T cell repertoires in COVID-19 (dated by TCRdb to about 2020). Regarding the study in general: Samples from collaborators originated in the United States, Italy and Spain and spanned both the acute and convalescent phases of COVID-19. The prospective study material was composed of cDNA or gDNA derived from T cells, B-cell-depleted T cells, or PBMCs. Subjects who had been exposed to COVID-19, were actively infected with it, or had recovered from it provided the deeply sampled blood TCRbeta repertoires that made up the dataset. Where available, HLA class I and class II types were taken from metadata supplied by the sample provider and were not determined by assay-based typing. Nearly every sample came with metadata listing a de-identified subject ID, COVID-19 status, age in years and sex. The repertoires were made available in a free public database intended to serve as a resource for research on the immune response to SARS-CoV-2. The samples were drawn from two sources: the first 160 participants of the ongoing ImmuneRACE study, and 1,254 subjects contributed by 6 global collaborators. The study at large found these results: The amount of clinical and demographic metadata varied by source and participant and was provided uncurated.

To note about this clone: Its target antigen remains unknown. Base qualities are not recorded, but no much larger clone differs from it by a single base.

At one collaborating source in Seattle, patients were enrolled during active infection and were followed longitudinally through the course of disease. Collaborating institutions collected whole blood in K2EDTA tubes following their own protocols. For TCRbeta analysis, collaborators shipped samples as frozen whole blood, isolated PBMCs, or DNA extracted from either of those sample types. TCRbeta CDR3 regions were amplified from genomic DNA by means of the immunoSEQ Assay, a bias-controlled multiplex PCR. Per the original workflow: Nucleated cell counts per sample were estimated from amplification of reference gene primers within the assay. Sequence reads were collapsed and filtered to measure the absolute abundance of every unique TCRbeta CDR3 rearrangement. For each sample, productive Simpson clonality was calculated by taking the square root of Simpson's diversity index across productive rearrangements. The table was pulled from immuneACCESS by TCRdb, which kept in-frame rearrangements only. Such tables lose some clones; where checked, under half of the loss comes from unresolved V genes, and the rest has no known cause. V, J and clone size derive from that table, while D and trimming were established from the DNA sequence. The sample table shows more than 200,000 clones, and 70% to 90% are seen once. The top ten hold roughly 4.9% of the sample.

V is cut by 4 bases and J by 4 bases, and the space between the germline ends is 14 bases. From the germline V gene, CDR1 is SGHDT and CDR2 is YYEEEE. Its CDR3 holds 15 amino acids, cysteine through phenylalanine. The DNA shown is the 45-base CDR3, in frame from base 1. The TCR sequence derives from a woman in her sixties or seventies with COVID-19, enrolled during active disease. Source material: peripheral blood. In this chain, TRBV5-6 is recombined with TRBJ2-2; 6 matching bases give a weak D call of TRBD1. The bases read TGTGCCAGCAGCCCTCCCCACAGGGTCACCGGGGAGCTGTTTTTT. This sequence encodes CASSPPHRVTGELFF.